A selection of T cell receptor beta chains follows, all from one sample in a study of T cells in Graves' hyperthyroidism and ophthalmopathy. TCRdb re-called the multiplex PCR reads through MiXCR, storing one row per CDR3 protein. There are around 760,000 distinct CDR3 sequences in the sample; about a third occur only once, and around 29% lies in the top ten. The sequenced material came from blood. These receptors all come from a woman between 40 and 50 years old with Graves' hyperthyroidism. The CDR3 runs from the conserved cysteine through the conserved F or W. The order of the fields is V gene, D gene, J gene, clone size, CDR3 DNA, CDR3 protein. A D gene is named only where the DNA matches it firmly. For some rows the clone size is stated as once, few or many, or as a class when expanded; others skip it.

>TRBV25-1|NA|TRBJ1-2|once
TGTGCCAGCAGTGAATGGGGGGACCCCTATGGCTACACCTTC
CASSEWGDPYGYTF
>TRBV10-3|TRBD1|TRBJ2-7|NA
TGTGCCATCAAAAAAGAGGGGGCAAAAGAGCAGTACTTC
CAIKKEGAKEQYF
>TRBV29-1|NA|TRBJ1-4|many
TGCAGCGTTGTCTCAGGGGATGAAAAACTGTTTTTT
CSVVSGDEKLFF
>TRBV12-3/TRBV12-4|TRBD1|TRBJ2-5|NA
TGTGCCAGCTTTGCGCGGATGGGACAGGGGGCCCAAGAGACCCAGTACTTC
CASFARMGQGAQETQYF
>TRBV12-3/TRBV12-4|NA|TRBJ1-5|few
TGTGCCAGCAGTTTAGGAGGGGGGCATGGTCAGCCCCAGCATTTT
CASSLGGGHGQPQHF
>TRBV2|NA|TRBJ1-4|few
TGTGCCAGCAGTTACTCGAGAAGCGATAATGAAAAACTGTTTTTT
CASSYSRSDNEKLFF
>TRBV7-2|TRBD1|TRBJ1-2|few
TGTGCCAGCAGCTTACCCCCTTGGGACAGGGCCCATGGCTACACCTTC
CASSLPPWDRAHGYTF
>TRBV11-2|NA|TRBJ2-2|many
TGTGCCAGCAGCTCCGACAGATCCGGGGAGCTGTTTTTT
CASSSDRSGELFF
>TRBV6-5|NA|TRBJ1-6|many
TGTGCCAGCAGTTACTCGTTGGCGTCGAATTCACCCCTCCACTTT
CASSYSLASNSPLHF
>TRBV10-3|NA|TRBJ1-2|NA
TGTGCCATCAGTGAACGGACTAGCGGGGGGCGCCGTTATGGCTACACCTTC
CAISERTSGGRRYGYTF
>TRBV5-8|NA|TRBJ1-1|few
TGTGCCAGCAGCCCAATTCCCGTTATACTCGGGAACACTGAAGCTTTCTTT
CASSPIPVILGNTEAFF
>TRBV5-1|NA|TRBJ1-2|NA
TGCGCCAGCAGCTTGGGGTCCCAGGGTAACTATGGCTACACCTTC
CASSLGSQGNYGYTF
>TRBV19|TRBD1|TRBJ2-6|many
TGTGCCAGTAGTTTACAGGGGGGAGGTGGGGCCAACGTCCTGACTTTC
CASSLQGGGGANVLTF
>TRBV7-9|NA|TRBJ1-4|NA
TGTGCCAGCAGCCCGGCCCTATCAACTAATGAAAAACTGTTTTTT
CASSPALSTNEKLFF
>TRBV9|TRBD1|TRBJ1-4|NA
TGTGCCAGCAGCCAAGATACAGGGGGTATTGAAAAACTGTTTTTT
CASSQDTGGIEKLFF
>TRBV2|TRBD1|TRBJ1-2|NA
TGTGCCACCAGTGAGACAGGGCCGGGGTATGGCTACACCTTC
CATSETGPGYGYTF
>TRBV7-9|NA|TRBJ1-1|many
TGTGCCAGCAGCGGTTGGGGCGGGAACACTGAAGCTTTCTTT
CASSGWGGNTEAFF
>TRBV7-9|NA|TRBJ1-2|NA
TGTGCCAGCAGCTTAACCTCAGAGGGGGACCGCTATGGCTACACCTTC
CASSLTSEGDRYGYTF
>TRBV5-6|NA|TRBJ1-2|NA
TGTGCCAGCAGCTTGACAGGGCCCTATGGCCACACCTTC
CASSLTGPYGHTF
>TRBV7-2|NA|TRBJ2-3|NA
TGTGCCAGCAGCTTAGCGGCGATCACAGATACGCAGTATTTT
CASSLAAITDTQYF
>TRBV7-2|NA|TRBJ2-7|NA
TGTGCCAGCAGCTACCGGGGACAGGGACTAGCTTTCGACGAGCAGTACTTC
CASSYRGQGLAFDEQYF
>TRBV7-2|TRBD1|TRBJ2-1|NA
TGTGCCAGCAGCCCAACAGGGGGTTCATACAATGAGCAGTTCTTC
CASSPTGGSYNEQFF
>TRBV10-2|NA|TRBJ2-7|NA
TGCGCCAGCAATAAGGGGGGCCCAGGGGAGCAGTACTTC
CASNKGGPGEQYF
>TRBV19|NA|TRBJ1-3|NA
TGTGCCAGTAGTCCAGGCTTCTCTGGAAACACCATATATTTT
CASSPGFSGNTIYF
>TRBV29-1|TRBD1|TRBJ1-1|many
TGCAGCGTTGGGGCAGGGGGCCCGGCTGAAGCTTTCTTT
CSVGAGGPAEAFF
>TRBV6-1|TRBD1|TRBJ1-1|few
TGTGCCAGCAGACCCCCTCAGGGGGGAACTGAAGCTTTCTTT
CASRPPQGGTEAFF
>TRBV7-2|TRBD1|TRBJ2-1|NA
TGTCCCAGCAGCTTAGACAGGGATTTTGGGGAGCAGTTCTTC
CPSSLDRDFGEQFF
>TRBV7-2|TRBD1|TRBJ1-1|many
TGTGCCAGCAGCTTCGACCCGTTCGGGACAGGGAACGCTTTCTTT
CASSFDPFGTGNAFF
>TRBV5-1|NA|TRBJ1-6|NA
TGTGCCAGCAGCAAAAGTACAGGGAGATTCTCGCCCCTCCACTTT
CASSKSTGRFSPLHF
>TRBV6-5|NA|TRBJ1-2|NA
TGTGCCAGCTGGACCGCCGGATACCTGAACTATGGCTACACCTTC
CASWTAGYLNYGYTF
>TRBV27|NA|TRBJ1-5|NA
TGTGCCAGCAGTTTATACTGGGGAAATCAGCCCCAGCATTTT
CASSLYWGNQPQHF
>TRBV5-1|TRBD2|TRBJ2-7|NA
TGCGCCAGCAGTTCCGGGACTAGCTCGACTGGCGAGCAGTACTTC
CASSSGTSSTGEQYF
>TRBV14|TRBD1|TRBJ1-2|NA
TGTGCCAGCAGCCAAGAGGGACAGGGGTACGCGTACTATGGCTACACCTTC
CASSQEGQGYAYYGYTF
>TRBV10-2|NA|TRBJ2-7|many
TGCGCCAGCAAGACTTCGGGGCAGGGCGAGCAGTACTTC
CASKTSGQGEQYF
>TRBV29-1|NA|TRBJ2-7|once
TGCAGCGCCAGGCAGGGGGGGACTTTCTACGAGCAGTACTTC
CSARQGGTFYEQYF
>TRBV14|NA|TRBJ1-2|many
TGTGCCAGCAGCCAATCAAGCGACGGCATCTATGGCTACACCTTC
CASSQSSDGIYGYTF
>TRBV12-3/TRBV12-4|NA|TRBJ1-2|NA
TGTGCCAGCAGCTCCAGCCCAGGGGACTATGGCTACACCTTC
CASSSSPGDYGYTF
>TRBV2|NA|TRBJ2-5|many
TGTGCCAGCAGTAAGACAGCTCAAGAGACCCAGTACTTC
CASSKTAQETQYF
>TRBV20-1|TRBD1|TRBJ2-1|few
TGCAGCGTGACAGGGCCATACTCCTACAATGAGCAGTTCTTC
CSVTGPYSYNEQFF
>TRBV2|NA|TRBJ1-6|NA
TGTGCCAGCAGTTGGGAGGGAGGGCCCCTCCACTTT
CASSWEGGPLHF
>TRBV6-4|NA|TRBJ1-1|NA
TGTGCCAGCAGTGACTCGATTTCCACTGAAGCTTTCTTT
CASSDSISTEAFF
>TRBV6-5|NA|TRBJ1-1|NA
TGTGCCAGCAGGGAAACAGCCGACTCAGGGTGGACTGAAGCTTTCTTT
CASRETADSGWTEAFF
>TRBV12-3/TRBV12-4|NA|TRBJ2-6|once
TGTGCCAGCAGTTGGAGTATATCGGACGTCCTGGCTTTC
CASSWSISDVLAF
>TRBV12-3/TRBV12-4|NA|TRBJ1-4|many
TGTGCCAGCAGCTTACTCGGGAATGAAAAACTGTTTTTT
CASSLLGNEKLFF
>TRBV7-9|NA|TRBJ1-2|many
TGTGCCAGCAGCTTAGTGGGTGGACAGTCTGGCTATGGCTACACCTTC
CASSLVGGQSGYGYTF
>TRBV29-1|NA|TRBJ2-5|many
TGCAGCGTTGTTACAGGTTTGAAGACCCAGTACTTC
CSVVTGLKTQYF
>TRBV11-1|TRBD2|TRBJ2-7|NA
TGTGCCAGCAGCATAGCGGGAGACGAGCAGTACTTC
CASSIAGDEQYF
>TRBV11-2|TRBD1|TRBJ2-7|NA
TGTGCCAGCAGTCCTCGACAGGGCTTCTATGAGCAGTACTTC
CASSPRQGFYEQYF
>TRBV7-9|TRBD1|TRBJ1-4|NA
TGTGCCAGCAGCTTAGCGATGACAGGGCGGAATGAAAAACCGTTTTTT
CASSLAMTGRNEKPFF
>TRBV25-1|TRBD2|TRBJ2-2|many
TGTGCCAGCAGTGACCAGACTAGCCCGGCCGGGGAGCTGTTTTTT
CASSDQTSPAGELFF
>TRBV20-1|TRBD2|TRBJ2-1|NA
TGCAGTGCTATGGGGCTAGCGGGAATCAATGAGCAGTTCTTC
CSAMGLAGINEQFF
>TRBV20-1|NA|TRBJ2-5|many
TGCAGTGCTAGAGATGCGACTCCCTGGGTCCCAGAGACCCAGTACTTC
CSARDATPWVPETQYF
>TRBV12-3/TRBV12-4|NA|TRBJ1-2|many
TGTGCCAGCAGTTGGAGGGGTTATGGCTACACCTTC
CASSWRGYGYTF
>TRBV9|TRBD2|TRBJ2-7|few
TGTGCCAGCATCCGCGGGAGCGGGGGATCATACGAGCAGTACTTC
CASIRGSGGSYEQYF